This TCR beta chain is from a study of blood T cells in healthy people across ages. Findings and limits, study-wide: The long-lived group displayed more naive CD4+ cells, plus higher diversity, than the aged donors did.

This clonotype was observed a few times. What it recognizes is unknown. The CDR3 is made up of 14 amino acids. The V end was cut by 2 bases, the J end by 4 bases, with 9 bases between. Germline CDR1 is MNHEY and CDR2 is SVGAGI. The authors ran a second PCR of 7 to 11 cycles using a sample-barcoded 5' primer and a J-beta primer mix. TCRdb ran MiXCR on the 5' RACE reads and lists one entry per CDR3 protein. This table has roughly 500,000 distinct CDR3 sequences, about 24% appearing once. These same data were also listed under a study on T cells of mothers and their children.

The sequence came from a boy younger than 18 in good health. The genes are TRBV6-5 and TRBJ1-3; D uncertain. Sequencing was performed on blood. The CDR3 nucleotides read TGTGCCAGCAGTTACGGCCCTCTGGGAAACACCATATATTTT. Amino acid sequence: CASSYGPLGNTIYF.